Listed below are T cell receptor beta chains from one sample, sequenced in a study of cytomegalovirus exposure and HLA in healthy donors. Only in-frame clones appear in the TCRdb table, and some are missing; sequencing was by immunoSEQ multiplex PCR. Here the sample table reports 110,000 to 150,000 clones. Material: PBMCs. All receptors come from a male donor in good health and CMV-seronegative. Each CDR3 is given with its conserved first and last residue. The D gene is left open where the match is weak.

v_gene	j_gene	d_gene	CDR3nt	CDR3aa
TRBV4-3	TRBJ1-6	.	TGCGCCAGCAGCCAAATAAATTCACCCCTCCACTTT	CASSQINSPLHF
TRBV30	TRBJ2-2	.	TGTGCCTGGAGTGTAAGTGCTACCTTATCCGGGGAGCTGTTTTTT	CAWSVSATLSGELFF
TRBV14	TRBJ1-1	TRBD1	TGTGCCAGCAGCCCCGGGACAGCCCTACTCACTGAAGCTTTCTTT	CASSPGTALLTEAFF
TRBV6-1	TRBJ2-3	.	TGTGCCAGCAGCCTCGGGGGGCTCACAGATACGCAGTATTTT	CASSLGGLTDTQYF
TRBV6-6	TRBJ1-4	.	TGTGCCAGCAGTGGGGGGGCGGCTAATGAAAAACTGTTTTTT	CASSGGAANEKLFF
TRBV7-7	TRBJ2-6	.	TGTGCTAGCAGCTTAGGCAGGGGGGTAACGGACTCTGGGGCCAACGTCCTGACTTTC	CASSLGRGVTDSGANVLTF
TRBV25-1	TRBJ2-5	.	TGTGCCAGCAGTGGCCGTGGTAGCCTAGAGACCCAGTACTTC	CASSGRGSLETQYF
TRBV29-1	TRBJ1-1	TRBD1	TGCAGCGGACAGGGTCATGCGAACACTGAAGCTTTCTTT	CSGQGHANTEAFF
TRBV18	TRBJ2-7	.	TGTGCCTCGACCGAGCGTGGGAGCGAGCAGTACTTC	CASTERGSEQYF
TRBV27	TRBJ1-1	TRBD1	TGTGCCAGCAGTTCAGGACAGGGGAATGAAGCTTTCTTT	CASSSGQGNEAFF
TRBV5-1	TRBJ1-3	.	TGCGCCAGCAGCTTGGGACTTGGGACATTCGAGGCCTTATCTGGAAACACCATATATTTT	CASSLGLGTFEALSGNTIYF
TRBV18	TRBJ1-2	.	TGTGCCAGCTCACCAAAACGGCCTGGAGGAACCTCAGGCCATGGCTACACCTTC	CASSPKRPGGTSGHGYTF
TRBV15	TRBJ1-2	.	TGTGCCACCAGTAAGAGAGAGGAGCCAGGGAGGGATGGCTACACCTTC	CATSKREEPGRDGYTF
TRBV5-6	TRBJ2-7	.	TGTGCCAGCAGCCCAGGATGGGGACAAGTCTCCTACGAGCAGTACTTC	CASSPGWGQVSYEQYF
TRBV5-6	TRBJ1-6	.	TGTGCCAGCAGCTTGGGTGTAGGTGCCGTAGCGACACCCCTCCACTTT	CASSLGVGAVATPLHF
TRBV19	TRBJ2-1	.	TGTGCCAGTAGTATTGGAGATGAGCAGTTCTTC	CASSIGDEQFF
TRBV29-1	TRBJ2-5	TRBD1	TGCAGCGTTCATACAGGGGGATACGAGACCCAGTACTTC	CSVHTGGYETQYF
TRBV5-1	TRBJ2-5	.	TGCGCCAGCAGCCAATTAGAGACCCAGTACTTC	CASSQLETQYF
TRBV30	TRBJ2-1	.	TGTGCCTGGAGGACTGTCCTCTCCCTCCCTACGAACTCCTACAATGAGCAGTTCTTC	CAWRTVLSLPTNSYNEQFF
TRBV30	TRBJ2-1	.	TGTGCCTGGGGGACGACTAGAAACAATGAGCAGTTCTTC	CAWGTTRNNEQFF
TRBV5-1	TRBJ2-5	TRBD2	TGCGCCAGCAGCCCCCGACTAGCGGGGCAGGGAGAGACCCAGTACTTC	CASSPRLAGQGETQYF
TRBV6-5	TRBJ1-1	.	TGTGCCAGCAGTTACGCGGGCCCCGAGGACACTGAAGCTTTCTTT	CASSYAGPEDTEAFF
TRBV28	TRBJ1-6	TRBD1	TGTGCCAGCATTAAAAGTGGGACAGGGAGTCCACCCCTCCACTTT	CASIKSGTGSPPLHF
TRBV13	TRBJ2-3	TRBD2	TGTGCCAGCAGCTTCGGGGGGGGTCCCCGCACAGATACGCAGTATTTT	CASSFGGGPRTDTQYF
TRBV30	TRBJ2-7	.	TGTGCCTGGAATATTGGCACCGGAGGATACGAGCAGTACTTC	CAWNIGTGGYEQYF
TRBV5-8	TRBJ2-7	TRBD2	TGTGCCAGCAGCTGGGGGGGTGAGTCCAGCGAGCAGTACTTC	CASSWGGESSEQYF
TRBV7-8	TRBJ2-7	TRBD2	TGTGCCACCGCCCTGGCGGGAGGCCCCTCCTACGAGCAGTACTTC	CATALAGGPSYEQYF
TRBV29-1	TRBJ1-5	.	TGCAGCGTTCTCGCCGCGGGGCCCAATCAGCCCCAGCATTTT	CSVLAAGPNQPQHF
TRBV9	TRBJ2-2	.	TGTGCCAGCAGCGCACAGGGCAGAGCGAACACCGGGGAGCTGTTTTTT	CASSAQGRANTGELFF
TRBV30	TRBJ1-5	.	TGTGCCTGGAGTGTCGGCGCGGGGTACAATCAGCCCCAGCATTTT	CAWSVGAGYNQPQHF
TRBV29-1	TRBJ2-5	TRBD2	TGCAGCGTTGGTTTTAGGCGGGAGTTAAAAGAGACCCAGTACTTC	CSVGFRRELKETQYF
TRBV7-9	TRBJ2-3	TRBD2	TGTGCCAGCAGCTTAGGGCGGGGGAGCACAGATACGCAGTATTTT	CASSLGRGSTDTQYF
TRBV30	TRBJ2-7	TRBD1	TGTGCCTGGAGCCAGGGGGTAAACGAGCAGTACTTC	CAWSQGVNEQYF